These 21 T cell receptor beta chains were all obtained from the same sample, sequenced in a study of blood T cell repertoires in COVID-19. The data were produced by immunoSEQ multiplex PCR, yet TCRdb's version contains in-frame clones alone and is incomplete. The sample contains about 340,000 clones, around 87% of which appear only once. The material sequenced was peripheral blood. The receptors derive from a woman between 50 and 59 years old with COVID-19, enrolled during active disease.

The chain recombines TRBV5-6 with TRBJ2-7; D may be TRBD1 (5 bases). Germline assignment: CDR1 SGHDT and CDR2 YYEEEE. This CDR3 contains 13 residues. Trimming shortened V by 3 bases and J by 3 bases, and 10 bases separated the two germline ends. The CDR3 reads CASSSGPNYEQYF. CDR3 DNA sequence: TGTGCCAGCAGCTCAGGGCCGAACTACGAGCAGTACTTC. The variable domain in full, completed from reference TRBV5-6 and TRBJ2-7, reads DAGVTQSPTHLIKTRGQQVTLRCSPKSGHDTVSWYQQALGQGPQFIFQYYEEEERQRGNFPDRFSGHQFPNYSSELNVNALLLGDSALYLCASSSGPNYEQYFGPGTRLTVT.

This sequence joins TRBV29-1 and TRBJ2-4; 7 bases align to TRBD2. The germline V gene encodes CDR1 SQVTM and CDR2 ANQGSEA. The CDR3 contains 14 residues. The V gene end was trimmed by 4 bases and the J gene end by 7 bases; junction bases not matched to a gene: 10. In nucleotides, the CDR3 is TGCAGCGTTGGGGGGGGTAGCTGGGATAACATTCAGTACTTC. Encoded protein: CSVGGGSWDNIQYF.

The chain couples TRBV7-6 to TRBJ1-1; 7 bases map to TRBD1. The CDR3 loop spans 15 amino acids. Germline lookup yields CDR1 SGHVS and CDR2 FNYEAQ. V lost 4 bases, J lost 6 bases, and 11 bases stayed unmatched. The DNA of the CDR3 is TGTGCCAGCAGCTATGGGACAGTCCAGTCCGCTGAAGCTTTCTTT. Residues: CASSYGTVQSAEAFF.

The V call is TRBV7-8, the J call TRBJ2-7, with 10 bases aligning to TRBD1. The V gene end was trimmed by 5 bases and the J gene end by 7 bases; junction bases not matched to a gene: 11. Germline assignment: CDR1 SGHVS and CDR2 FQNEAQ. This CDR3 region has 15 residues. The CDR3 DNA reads TGTGCCAGCAGCCGAACGACAGGGGGCTATCAGGAGCAGTACTTC. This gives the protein CASSRTTGGYQEQYF.

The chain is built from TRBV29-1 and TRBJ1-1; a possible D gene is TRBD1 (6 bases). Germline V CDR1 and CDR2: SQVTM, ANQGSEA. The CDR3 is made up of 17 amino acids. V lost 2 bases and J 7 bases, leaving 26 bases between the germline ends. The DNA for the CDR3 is TGCAGCGTTGAACAATACAGGGTGCGACGGTATTTCATTGAAGCTTTCTTT. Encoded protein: CSVEQYRVRRYFIEAFF. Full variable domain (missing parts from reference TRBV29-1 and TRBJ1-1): SAVISQKPSRDICQRGTSLTIQCQVDSQVTMMFWYRQQPGQSLTLIATANQGSEATYESGFVIDKFPISRPNLTFSTLTVSNMSPEDSSIYLCSVEQYRVRRYFIEAFFGQGTRLTVV.

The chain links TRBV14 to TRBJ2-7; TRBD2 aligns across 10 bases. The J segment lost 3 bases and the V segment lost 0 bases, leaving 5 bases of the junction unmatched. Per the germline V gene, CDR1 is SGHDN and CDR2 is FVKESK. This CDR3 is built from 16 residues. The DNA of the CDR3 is TGTGCCAGCAGCCAAGATAGACTAGCGGGTCTCTACGAGCAGTACTTC. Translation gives CASSQDRLAGLYEQYF.

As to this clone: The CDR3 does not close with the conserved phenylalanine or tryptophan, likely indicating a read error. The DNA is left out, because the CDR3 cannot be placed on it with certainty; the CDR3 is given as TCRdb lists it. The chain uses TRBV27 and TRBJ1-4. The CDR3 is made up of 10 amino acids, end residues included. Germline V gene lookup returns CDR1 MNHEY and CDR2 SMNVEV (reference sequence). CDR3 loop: CASTIGARPN.

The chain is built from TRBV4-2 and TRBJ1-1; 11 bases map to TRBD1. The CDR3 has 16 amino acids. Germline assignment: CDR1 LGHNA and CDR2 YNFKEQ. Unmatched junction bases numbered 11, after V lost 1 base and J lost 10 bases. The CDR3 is CASSQGAGQGAWGAFF. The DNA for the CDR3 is TGTGCCAGCAGCCAAGGTGCTGGACAGGGGGCGTGGGGAGCTTTCTTT.

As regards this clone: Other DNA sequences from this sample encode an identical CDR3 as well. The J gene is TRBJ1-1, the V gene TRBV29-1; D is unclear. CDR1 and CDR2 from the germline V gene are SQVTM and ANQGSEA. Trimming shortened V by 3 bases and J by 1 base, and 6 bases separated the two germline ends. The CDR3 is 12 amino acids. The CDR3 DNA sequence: TGCAGCGTTGACCCCGGGAACACTGAAGCTTTCTTT. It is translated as CSVDPGNTEAFF.

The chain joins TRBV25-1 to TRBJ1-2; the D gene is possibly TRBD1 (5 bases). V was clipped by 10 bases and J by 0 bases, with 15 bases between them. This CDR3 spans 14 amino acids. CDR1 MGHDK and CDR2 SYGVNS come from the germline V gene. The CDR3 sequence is CATSFAGANYGYTF. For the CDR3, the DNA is TGTGCCACCAGCTTTGCGGGGGCTAACTATGGCTACACCTTC.

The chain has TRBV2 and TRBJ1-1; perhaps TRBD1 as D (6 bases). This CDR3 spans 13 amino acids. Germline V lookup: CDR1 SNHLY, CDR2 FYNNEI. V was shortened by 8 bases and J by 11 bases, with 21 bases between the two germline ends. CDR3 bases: TGTGCCAGCCAACAGGGCGGTTGGTCGGGCGCTTTCTTT. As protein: CASQQGGWSGAFF.

CDR3 loop: CAISESMLRNTEAFF. The CDR3 DNA sequence: TGTGCCATCAGTGAGTCGATGCTGAGGAACACTGAAGCTTTCTTT. The chain carries TRBV10-3 and TRBJ1-1; D remains unclear. Trimming removed 0 bases from V and 1 base from J, with 9 bases in between. This CDR3 has 15 amino acids. Germline V gene sequence: CDR1 ENHRY, CDR2 SYGVKD.

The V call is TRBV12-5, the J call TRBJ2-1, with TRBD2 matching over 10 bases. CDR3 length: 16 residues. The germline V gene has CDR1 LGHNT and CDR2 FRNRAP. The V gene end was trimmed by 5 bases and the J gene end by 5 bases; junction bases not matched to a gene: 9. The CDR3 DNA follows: TGTGCTAGTGGTGGCTCAGCGGGAGGGTCACACAATGAGCAGTTCTTC. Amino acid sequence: CASGGSAGGSHNEQFF.

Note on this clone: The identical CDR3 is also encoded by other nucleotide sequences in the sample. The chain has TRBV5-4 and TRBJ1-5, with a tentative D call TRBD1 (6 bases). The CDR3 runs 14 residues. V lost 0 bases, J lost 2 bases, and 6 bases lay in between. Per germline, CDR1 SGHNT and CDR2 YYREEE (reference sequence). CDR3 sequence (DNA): TGTGCCAGCAGCTTGGAGGGGGGCAATCAGCCCCAGCATTTT. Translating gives CASSLEGGNQPQHF.

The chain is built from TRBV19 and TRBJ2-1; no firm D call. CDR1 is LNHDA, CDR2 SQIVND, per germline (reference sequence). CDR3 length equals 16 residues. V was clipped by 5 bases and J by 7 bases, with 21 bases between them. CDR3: CASSWSRQTVLNEQFF. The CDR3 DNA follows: TGTGCCAGTAGTTGGTCACGGCAAACAGTTCTAAATGAGCAGTTCTTC.

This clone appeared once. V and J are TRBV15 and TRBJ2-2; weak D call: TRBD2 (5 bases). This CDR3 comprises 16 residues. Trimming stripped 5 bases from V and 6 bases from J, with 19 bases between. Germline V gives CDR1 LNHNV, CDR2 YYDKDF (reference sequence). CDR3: CATSRSGGGRAGELFF. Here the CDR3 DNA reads TGTGCCACCAGCCGAAGTGGAGGAGGTCGGGCCGGGGAGCTGTTTTTT.

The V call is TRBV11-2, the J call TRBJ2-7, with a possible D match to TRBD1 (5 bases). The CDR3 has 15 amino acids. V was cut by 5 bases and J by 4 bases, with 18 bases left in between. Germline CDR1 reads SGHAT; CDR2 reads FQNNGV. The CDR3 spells CASSPVGPTSYEQYF. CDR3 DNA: TGTGCCAGCAGCCCCGTGGGGCCTACCTCATACGAGCAGTACTTC.

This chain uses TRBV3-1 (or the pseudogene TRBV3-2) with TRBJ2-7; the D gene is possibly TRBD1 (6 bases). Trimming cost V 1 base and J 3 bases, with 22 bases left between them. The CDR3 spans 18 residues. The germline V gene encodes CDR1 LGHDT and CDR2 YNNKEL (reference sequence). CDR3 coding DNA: TGTGCCAGCAGCCAAGTACGTGGTAAAGGGGGAAGAATCTACGAGCAGTACTTC. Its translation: CASSQVRGKGGRIYEQYF.

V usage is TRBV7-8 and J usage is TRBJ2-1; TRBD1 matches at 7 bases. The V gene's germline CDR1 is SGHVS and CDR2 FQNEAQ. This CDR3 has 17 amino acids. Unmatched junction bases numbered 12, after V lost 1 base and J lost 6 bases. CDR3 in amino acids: CASSLVRGRRGRNEQFF. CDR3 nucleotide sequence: TGTGCCAGCAGCTTAGTTAGGGGGCGCAGGGGCCGCAATGAGCAGTTCTTC. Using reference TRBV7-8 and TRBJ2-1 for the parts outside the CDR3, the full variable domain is GAGVSQSPRYKVAKRGQDVALRCDPISGHVSLFWYQQALGQGPEFLTYFQNEAQLDKSGLPSDRFFAERPEGSVSTLKIQRTQQEDSAVYLCASSLVRGRRGRNEQFFGPGTRLTVL.

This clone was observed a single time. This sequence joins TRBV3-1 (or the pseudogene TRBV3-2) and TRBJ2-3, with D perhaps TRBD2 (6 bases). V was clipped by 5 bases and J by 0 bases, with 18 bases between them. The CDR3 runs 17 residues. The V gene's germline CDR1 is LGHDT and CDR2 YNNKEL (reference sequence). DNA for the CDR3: TGTGCCAGCAGCGATCGTGGGGGTAGCGGAAGCACAGATACGCAGTATTTT. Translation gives CASSDRGGSGSTDTQYF.

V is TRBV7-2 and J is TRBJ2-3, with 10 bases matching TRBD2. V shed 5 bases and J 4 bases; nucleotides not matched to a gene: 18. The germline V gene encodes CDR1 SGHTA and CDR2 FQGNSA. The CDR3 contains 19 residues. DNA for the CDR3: TGTGCCAGCAGCCCACTTTTATTGAGCGGGAGGGCTGGGTCAGATACGCAGTATTTT. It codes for CASSPLLLSGRAGSDTQYF. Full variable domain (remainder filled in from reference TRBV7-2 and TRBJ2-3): GAGVSQSPSNKVTEKGKDVELRCDPISGHTALYWYRQSLGQGLEFLIYFQGNSAPDKSGLPSDRFSAERTGGSVSTLTIQRTQQEDSAVYLCASSPLLLSGRAGSDTQYFGPGTRLTVL.